The source of this T cell receptor beta chain is a study of T cell changes during pregnancy in multiple sclerosis. Here immunoSEQ multiplex PCR was the method, and the copy in TCRdb shows in-frame clones only, minus some. The table includes approximately 110,000 clones, about 89% detected once. Trimming at V came to 6 bases and at J to 4 bases, leaving 3 bases not matched to a gene. CDR1 is LNHDA and CDR2 is SQIVND in the germline V gene (reference sequence). This CDR3 has 12 amino acids. This clone was detected once. The clonotype comes from a female donor with multiple sclerosis, enrolled in a pregnancy study. The chain employs TRBV19 and TRBJ2-7, with 7 bases identical to TRBD1. The sample consisted of peripheral blood, taken after pregnancy. In nucleotides, the CDR3 is TGTGCCAGTAGCCCGACAGGGTACGAGCAGTACTTC. Translation gives CASSPTGYEQYF.